The next 17 T cell receptor beta chains were all read from a single sample in a study of blood T cell repertoires in COVID-19. Here immunoSEQ multiplex PCR was the method, and the copy in TCRdb shows in-frame clones only, minus some. There are around 250,000 clones in the sample; around 90% occur only once, and roughly 0.96% lies in the top ten. Source material: peripheral blood. The source of these receptors is a woman aged 35 to 49 who had recovered from COVID-19.

The chain uses TRBV5-1 and TRBJ1-5; 7 bases are shared with TRBD1. The CDR3 contains 15 residues. Germline assignment: CDR1 SGHRS and CDR2 YFSETQ. Trimming at V came to 4 bases and at J to 7 bases, leaving 11 bases not matched to a gene. CDR3 sequence: CASSLDNRGNQPQHF. The CDR3 coding sequence is TGCGCCAGCAGCCTTGACAACAGGGGTAACCAGCCCCAGCATTTT. Together with reference TRBV5-1 and TRBJ1-5, the CDR3 gives the full variable domain: KAGVTQTPRYLIKTRGQQVTLSCSPISGHRSVSWYQQTPGQGLQFLFEYFSETQRNKGNFPGRFSGRQFSNSRSEMNVSTLELGDSALYLCASSLDNRGNQPQHFGDGTRLSIL.

This chain links TRBV9 with TRBJ2-7; D is perhaps TRBD2 (6 bases). The CDR3 is 15 residues long. Germline assignment: CDR1 SGDLS and CDR2 YYNGEE. The V end lost 3 bases, the J end lost 5 bases, and 18 bases lay between the germline ends. CDR3 sequence: CASSATSGVAHEQYF. The CDR3, as DNA: TGTGCCAGCAGCGCCACCTCGGGAGTAGCACACGAGCAGTACTTC.

The chain uses TRBV9 and TRBJ2-5; 8 bases are a match to TRBD1. The CDR3 sequence is 15 residues long. V shed 2 bases and J 1 base; nucleotides not matched to a gene: 4. Looked up from germline, CDR1 is SGDLS and CDR2 is YYNGEE. CDR3 coding DNA: TGTGCCAGCAGCGTCCACAGGGGGATCCAAGAGACCCAGTACTTC. Translated: CASSVHRGIQETQYF.

In the case of this clone: The same CDR3 also results from other DNA sequences found in this sample. The rearrangement uses TRBV5-1 and TRBJ2-1; 7 nucleotides line up with TRBD2. The CDR3 consists of 16 residues. Looked up from germline, CDR1 is SGHRS and CDR2 is YFSETQ. V dropped 0 bases and J dropped 2; count of bases not matched to a gene: 5. The CDR3 DNA follows: TGCGCCAGCAGCTTGGTCGCGGGAGTGGCCTACAATGAGCAGTTCTTC. It specifies CASSLVAGVAYNEQFF.

The CDR3 DNA sequence: TGTGCCAGCAGTTTCGTGAGGAAGCAGTTCTTC. The encoded protein is CASSFVRKQFF. The rearrangement uses TRBV12-3 or TRBV12-4 and TRBJ2-1; no reliable D call. V lost 3 bases, J lost 11 bases, and 8 bases lay in between. This CDR3 contains 11 residues.

This clone was recorded once. The chain combines TRBV27 with TRBJ2-7; weak D call: TRBD2 (6 bases). Between the trimmed V and J ends, which lost 1 base and 6 bases, there was a span of 13 bases. The CDR3 covers 14 residues. Germline CDR1 reads MNHEY; CDR2 reads SMNVEV (reference sequence). As DNA, the CDR3 is TGTGCCAGCAGTTTATATCGGGGGTTTGCCGAGCAGTACTTC. Its protein product is CASSLYRGFAEQYF.

This chain joins TRBV28 and TRBJ1-4; no reliable D call. Trimming took 2 bases from V and 0 from J, leaving 4 bases between them. This CDR3 spans 14 amino acids. The germline V gene has CDR1 MDHEN and CDR2 SYDVKM. The CDR3 coding sequence is TGTGCCAGCAGTTTACCCACAACTAATGAAAAACTGTTTTTT. It encodes CASSLPTTNEKLFF.

In this sample, this clone turned up once. The V and J genes are TRBV21-1 and TRBJ2-3; the table gives TRBD1 as D, unverified against the DNA. TRBV21-1 is a pseudogene. This CDR3 has 16 amino acids. CDR3 protein: CASSERGHIGGDTQYF. The CDR3 DNA reads as TGTGCCAGCAGCGAAAGGGGACACATAGGGGGAGATACGCAGTATTTT.

About this clone: Other nucleotide sequences in the sample specify the same CDR3. The rearrangement uses TRBV28 and TRBJ2-7, with a possible D match to TRBD1 (5 bases). Germline loops: CDR1 MDHEN, CDR2 SYDVKM. CDR3 size: 14 residues. Trimming removed 6 bases at V and 0 bases at J, with 12 bases between. This CDR3 is CASRPTGSSYEQYF. CDR3 nucleotides: TGTGCCAGCAGACCAACAGGAAGCTCCTACGAGCAGTACTTC.

The chain recombines TRBV20-1 with TRBJ2-1; D not certain. CDR1 DFQATT and CDR2 SNEGSKA come from the germline V gene (reference sequence). The CDR3 runs 9 residues. V was clipped by 8 bases and J by 4 bases, with 3 bases between them. CDR3 bases: TGCAGTACTTACAATGAGCAGTTCTTC. Translating gives CSTYNEQFF.

The V call is TRBV11-3, the J call TRBJ1-1; D not resolved. The CDR3 runs 15 residues. Looked up from germline, CDR1 is SGHNT and CDR2 is YENEEA. V lost 0 bases and J lost 1, with 9 bases in between. The CDR3 sequence: CASSLDPPENTEAFF. The CDR3, as DNA: TGTGCCAGCAGCTTAGATCCCCCAGAGAACACTGAAGCTTTCTTT.

This clone was counted only a few times. The V gene is TRBV9, the J gene TRBJ2-2; possible D gene TRBD2, 5 bases. Trimming pared 6 bases from V and 6 bases from J, leaving 18 bases between. The CDR3 has 15 residues. Looked up from germline, CDR1 is SGDLS and CDR2 is YYNGEE. The CDR3 nucleotides are TGTGCCAGCACGGAAAGCGGAATCCCTTCCGGGGAGCTGTTTTTT. Protein: CASTESGIPSGELFF.

The J gene is TRBJ2-7, the V gene TRBV12-3 or TRBV12-4; D is ambiguous. The CDR3 has 13 amino acids. V lost 3 bases, J lost 5 bases, and 11 bases lay in between. The CDR3 DNA reads TGTGCCAGCAGTTTGCAGGTCATCGACGAGCAGTACTTC. Its translation: CASSLQVIDEQYF.

This clone appeared a single time. The chain carries TRBV29-1 and TRBJ2-7; TRBD1 matches 11 bases. The CDR3 is 14 amino acids. V lost 0 bases, J lost 4 bases, and 2 bases stayed unmatched. CDR1 and CDR2 from the germline V gene are SQVTM and ANQGSEA. CDR3 bases: TGCAGCGTTGAAGACGGGACAGGGGGTTACGAGCAGTACTTC. Its protein is CSVEDGTGGYEQYF.

This chain uses TRBV7-9 with TRBJ1-1; 7 bases line up with TRBD1. The length of the CDR3 is 12 residues. The V and J ends lost 10 bases and 1 base, in that order; junction bases with no gene match: 3. CDR1 and CDR2 from the germline V gene are SEHNR and FQNEAQ (reference sequence). The CDR3 region has the DNA TGTGCCACTGACAGGGAGAACACTGAAGCTTTCTTT. It specifies CATDRENTEAFF.

This clone is a singleton in its sample. The chain joins TRBV5-1 to TRBJ1-4, with a tentative D call TRBD1 (5 bases). Germline V lookup: CDR1 SGHRS, CDR2 YFSETQ. The CDR3 is 16 residues long. V lost 3 bases, J lost 8 bases, and 20 bases lay in between. CDR3 protein: CASSSAPSGGDEKLFF. CDR3 DNA sequence: TGCGCCAGCAGCTCAGCCCCCTCGGGGGGGGACGAAAAACTGTTTTTT.

Only a few counts were recorded for this clone. This sequence joins TRBV28 and TRBJ1-1; unclear D gene. V lost 7 bases and J 2 bases, leaving 11 bases between the germline ends. CDR3 length: 13 amino acids. The germline CDR1 and CDR2 sequences are MDHEN and SYDVKM. CDR3 nucleotide sequence: TGTGCCAGCACAGGTCTTGCCAACACTGAAGCTTTCTTT. Its protein is CASTGLANTEAFF.